This TCR beta chain stems from a study of PD-L1 blockade in urothelial cancer. Overall study: The patients' atezolizumab therapy, 1,200 mg intravenously every 3 weeks, started in 2014. Patients arrived having already received 0 to 3 prior chemotherapy regimens. The median T cell count across tumor samples was about 1,400. Whole-study results and caveats: The study found that durable-benefit patients expanded tumor-associated blood clones more at 3 weeks.

The CDR3 consists of 15 residues. CDR1 SGHDN and CDR2 FVKESK come from the germline V gene. The V gene lost 0 bases and the J gene lost 1 base, with 4 bases spanning the gap. This clone has just a few counts. The antigen remains unidentified. Libraries were prepared by immunoSEQ multiplex PCR; TCRdb keeps only in-frame clonotypes and omits some of them. The table records about 35,000 clones, more than 35% of them present only once. The sample here was tumor tissue, taken before atezolizumab (anti-PD-L1) treatment. The sequence was obtained from a man between 60 and 75 years old with urothelial cancer. The chain uses TRBV14 and TRBJ2-6; no reliable D call. The CDR3 coding sequence is TGTGCCAGCAGCCAAGAGCGATCTGGGGCCAACGTCCTGACTTTC. This sequence encodes CASSQERSGANVLTF.